The 8 T cell receptor beta chains below were found in one sample sequenced in a study of blood T cell repertoires in COVID-19. Produced via immunoSEQ multiplex PCR; TCRdb's table is partial and in-frame only. The sample lists 250,000 to 300,000 clones, roughly nine tenths occurring once. The sample comprised peripheral blood. These receptors originate from a man between 18 and 35 years old with active or convalescent COVID-19.

This chain joins TRBV19 and TRBJ2-2; possibly TRBD2 for D (5 bases). Trimming pared 7 bases from V and 5 bases from J, leaving 8 bases between. The CDR3 spans 12 residues. Germline assignment: CDR1 LNHDA and CDR2 SQIVND (reference sequence). The CDR3 DNA follows: TGTGCCAGTATGGAGGAAACCGGGGAGCTGTTTTTT. Its protein product is CASMEETGELFF.

For the CDR3, the DNA is TGCGCCAGCAGCCAATTCTCGGGGGGTGAAAAACTGTTTTTT. Residues: CASSQFSGGEKLFF. The chain has TRBV4-1 and TRBJ1-4; D possibly corresponds to TRBD1 (5 bases). The germline V gene encodes CDR1 MGHRA and CDR2 YSYEKL. The V gene lost 2 bases and the J gene lost 7 bases, with 11 bases spanning the gap. The CDR3 is 14 residues long.

The chain combines TRBV6-5 with TRBJ1-4; 9 positions match TRBD1. The V gene end was trimmed by 7 bases and the J gene end by 7 bases; junction bases not matched to a gene: 7. In germline, CDR1 is MNHEY, CDR2 SVGAGI. The CDR3 contains 14 residues. Written as DNA, the CDR3 is TGTGCCAGCAAGGGGGGACAGGGTCGTGAAAAACTGTTTTTT. This sequence encodes CASKGGQGREKLFF.

This clone was recorded once. The V call is TRBV6-5, the J call TRBJ1-4; D not resolved. The CDR3 consists of 16 residues. The ends were cut back, 0 bases at V and 8 bases at J, with 16 bases in the middle. Germline values: CDR1 MNHEY, CDR2 SVGAGI. The CDR3 loop reads CASSYSFTTIWEKLFF. The CDR3 DNA reads as TGTGCCAGCAGTTACTCCTTTACAACAATCTGGGAAAAACTGTTTTTT.

The rearrangement links TRBV2 to TRBJ1-5; 9 nucleotides align to TRBD1. This CDR3 has 14 residues. With V trimmed by 3 bases and J by 9 bases, 6 bases remained unmatched. Germline CDR1 reads SNHLY; CDR2 reads FYNNEI. CDR3 nucleotides: TGTGCCAGCAGTGAGGGACAGGGCCTAGGGCCCCAGCATTTT. Its translation is CASSEGQGLGPQHF.

This rearrangement joins TRBV7-6 to TRBJ1-3, with 8 bases lining up with TRBD1. V lost 2 bases, J lost 3 bases, and 12 bases stayed unmatched. The CDR3 has 18 residues. Looked up from germline, CDR1 is SGHVS and CDR2 is FNYEAQ. For the CDR3, the DNA is TGTGCCAGCAGCTTAACTACCAGGACAGGGAGCTTTGGAAACACCATATATTTT. Its translation is CASSLTTRTGSFGNTIYF.

The V call is TRBV7-9, the J call TRBJ2-1, with TRBD2 identical over 12 bases. There are 15 residues in the CDR3. The V and J ends lost 5 bases and 7 bases, in that order; junction bases with no gene match: 6. Germline V lookup: CDR1 SEHNR, CDR2 FQNEAQ (reference sequence). The CDR3 DNA reads TGTGCCAGCAGCCCCCCAGGGACTAGCGGGAATGAGCAGTTCTTC. Protein sequence: CASSPPGTSGNEQFF.

J is TRBJ1-4 and V is TRBV5-6; 7 nucleotides line up with TRBD1. Trimming at V came to 2 bases and at J to 8 bases, leaving 9 bases not matched to a gene. The V gene's germline CDR1 is SGHDT and CDR2 YYEEEE. The CDR3 is 15 residues long. CDR3 loop: CASSFSTGLREKLFF. CDR3 DNA sequence: TGTGCCAGCAGCTTTTCGACAGGGTTGAGGGAAAAACTGTTTTTT.